The 6 T cell receptor beta chains in this list originate from one sample, sequenced in a study of blood T cell repertoires in COVID-19. Clones were read by immunoSEQ multiplex PCR, and TCRdb kept only the in-frame ones, dropping some. The repertoire includes fewer than 70,000 clones, 75% to 95% of them detected once, and approximately 10% sits in the top ten. Sequences were obtained from peripheral blood. The receptors were gathered from a woman over 75 with active COVID-19.

This clone was seen once. The V and J genes are TRBV29-1 and TRBJ2-1; D gene ambiguous. V gave up 7 bases and J gave up 0 bases, with 16 bases separating them. Germline V gene sequence: CDR1 SQVTM, CDR2 ANQGSEA. This CDR3 has 15 residues. CDR3 bases: TGCAGCGCAGGCGAACGCTTGAGCTCCTACAATGAGCAGTTCTTC. Translated, it gives CSAGERLSSYNEQFF.

J is TRBJ1-2 and V is TRBV24-1; D uncertain. V lost 6 bases to trimming and J lost 7 bases, with 14 bases between them. The CDR3 sequence is 13 residues long. Germline V gene sequence: CDR1 KGHDR, CDR2 SFDVKD. The CDR3 sequence: CATSRDEGLGYTF. DNA for the CDR3: TGTGCCACCAGTCGGGATGAAGGGCTTGGCTACACCTTC.

The rearrangement uses TRBV19 and TRBJ2-5; D remains unclear. Germline-derived CDR1 and CDR2 are LNHDA and SQIVND (reference sequence). This CDR3 has 13 residues. The germline V and J ends were trimmed by 4 bases and 3 bases, with 9 bases remaining between them. This CDR3 reads CASSRVQEETQYF. The DNA of the CDR3 is TGTGCCAGTAGTAGAGTCCAGGAAGAGACCCAGTACTTC.

The chain links TRBV7-6 to TRBJ2-5; 15 bases are a match to TRBD2. Looked up from germline, CDR1 is SGHVS and CDR2 is FNYEAQ. Germline trimming cut 5 bases from V and 3 bases from J; bases unmatched to any gene: 7. The CDR3 is 17 amino acids. CDR3 in DNA: TGTGCCAGCAGCGGGGGGACTAGCGGGAGGAATAAAGAGACCCAGTACTTC. It specifies CASSGGTSGRNKETQYF.

The chain carries TRBV29-1 and TRBJ2-3; D is possibly TRBD1 (6 bases). Looked up from germline, CDR1 is SQVTM and CDR2 is ANQGSEA. V was shortened by 4 bases and J by 1 base, with 15 bases between the two germline ends. CDR3 length: 15 residues. CDR3 nucleotide sequence: TGCAGCGTTGTTCCTGGACAGTCGGGCACAGATACGCAGTATTTT. Translation: CSVVPGQSGTDTQYF.

This chain links TRBV6-5 with TRBJ2-3; 8 bases align to TRBD1. V gave up 9 bases and J gave up 1 base; unmatched junction bases: 6. The CDR3 length is 14 residues. CDR1 is MNHEY, CDR2 SVGAGI, per germline. CDR3 nucleotide sequence: TGTGCCAGTCGACAGGGGTTAGGCACAGATACGCAGTATTTT. It yields the protein CASRQGLGTDTQYF.